A selection of T cell receptor beta chains follows, all from one sample in a study of blood T cell repertoires in COVID-19. Repertoires were generated with immunoSEQ multiplex PCR, while TCRdb's copy carries only in-frame clones and drops some. The table shows about 270,000 clones, with approximately 86% occurring only once. The sample consisted of peripheral blood. These receptors were obtained from a man aged 35 to 55 with active or convalescent COVID-19. Both conserved end residues are part of each CDR3.

j_call: TRBJ1-2; v_call: TRBV10-3; cdr3_aa: CAISYDRGQGNLTYYGYTF
j_call: TRBJ2-5; v_call: TRBV19; cdr3_aa: CAPRGFLKETQYF
j_call: TRBJ2-3; v_call: TRBV7-9; cdr3_aa: CASRGLRSEDTQYF
j_call: TRBJ2-3; v_call: TRBV10-3; cdr3_aa: CAISESFPEAGVGTDTQYF
j_call: TRBJ2-2; v_call: TRBV3-1/TRBV3-2; cdr3_aa: CASSPSAGGLGNTGELFF
j_call: TRBJ2-5; v_call: TRBV5-4; cdr3_aa: CATFKTSGPQETQYF
j_call: TRBJ1-4; v_call: TRBV4-2; cdr3_aa: CASSQGPATDEKLFF
j_call: TRBJ1-4; v_call: TRBV9; cdr3_aa: CASSGDTGGREKLFF
j_call: TRBJ2-7; v_call: TRBV5-1; cdr3_aa: CASSLALQGANEQYF
j_call: TRBJ1-3; v_call: TRBV6-5; cdr3_aa: CASNLDRAGNTIYF
j_call: TRBJ2-2; v_call: TRBV18; cdr3_aa: CASSQGTANTGELFF
j_call: TRBJ2-1; v_call: TRBV7-3; cdr3_aa: CASSFPGSYNEQFF
j_call: TRBJ2-1; v_call: TRBV9; cdr3_aa: CASSPTDYNEQFF
j_call: TRBJ1-3; v_call: TRBV11-3; cdr3_aa: CASSPRGGTSGNTIYF
j_call: TRBJ1-4; v_call: TRBV5-6; cdr3_aa: CASSRRTLEEKLFF
j_call: TRBJ2-7; v_call: TRBV7-3; cdr3_aa: CASSQGGDEQYF
j_call: TRBJ1-2; v_call: TRBV28; cdr3_aa: CASTLVGGRVPLYGYTF
j_call: TRBJ2-1; v_call: TRBV29-1; cdr3_aa: CSVTEGGIRVDEQFF
j_call: TRBJ2-7; v_call: TRBV10-3; cdr3_aa: CAISQTGGYEQYF
j_call: TRBJ2-7; v_call: TRBV6-5; cdr3_aa: CASSSGVYEQYF
j_call: TRBJ1-1; v_call: TRBV2; cdr3_aa: CATGTGRNTEAFF
j_call: TRBJ1-6; v_call: TRBV7-3; cdr3_aa: CASSRSGGESPLHF
j_call: TRBJ2-1; v_call: TRBV5-6; cdr3_aa: CASSLAGGKEFF
j_call: TRBJ2-7; v_call: TRBV6-1; cdr3_aa: CASSEVSYEQYF
j_call: TRBJ2-1; v_call: TRBV5-4; cdr3_aa: CASSLGQASSYNEQFF
j_call: TRBJ1-1; v_call: TRBV18; cdr3_aa: CASSPEAGRTEAFF
j_call: TRBJ1-4; v_call: TRBV3-1/TRBV3-2; cdr3_aa: CASSQGGGNEKLFF
j_call: TRBJ1-1; v_call: TRBV7-3; cdr3_aa: CASSPAGFSTEAFF
j_call: TRBJ2-1; v_call: TRBV9; cdr3_aa: CASSVAPLLADEQFF
j_call: TRBJ2-2; v_call: TRBV24-1; cdr3_aa: CATSDLNSRGELFF
j_call: TRBJ1-4; v_call: TRBV6-6; cdr3_aa: CASIQTLRGNEKLFF
j_call: TRBJ2-7; v_call: TRBV7-2; cdr3_aa: CASSLDRGEQYF
j_call: TRBJ2-1; v_call: TRBV2; cdr3_aa: CASRAVRAGSNEQFF
j_call: TRBJ2-1; v_call: TRBV7-8; cdr3_aa: CASSFHRTSGSVSYNEQFF
j_call: TRBJ1-1; v_call: TRBV29-1; cdr3_aa: CSPIDLTGKAFF
j_call: TRBJ2-2; v_call: TRBV14; cdr3_aa: CASSQDLAGELFF
j_call: TRBJ1-3; v_call: TRBV4-1; cdr3_aa: CASSQDIGASSGNTIYF
j_call: TRBJ2-1; v_call: TRBV12-3/TRBV12-4; cdr3_aa: CASSQRDEQFF
j_call: TRBJ1-6; v_call: TRBV27; cdr3_aa: CASSSITGGTSYNSPLHF
j_call: TRBJ1-2; v_call: TRBV6-5; cdr3_aa: CASSYNGGHGYTF
j_call: TRBJ2-7; v_call: TRBV5-4; cdr3_aa: CASSLGTKTSYEQYF
j_call: TRBJ2-1; v_call: TRBV5-6; cdr3_aa: CASSYQVGGGYNEQFF
j_call: TRBJ2-3; v_call: TRBV3-1/TRBV3-2; cdr3_aa: CASTPGGGRTDTQYF
j_call: TRBJ1-6; v_call: TRBV9; cdr3_aa: CASSPWEAVGDSPLHF
j_call: TRBJ2-7; v_call: TRBV9; cdr3_aa: CASSGDKAYEQYF
j_call: TRBJ1-2; v_call: TRBV7-3; cdr3_aa: CASSYQGQNYGYTF
j_call: TRBJ1-2; v_call: TRBV4-1; cdr3_aa: CASSQAPGGGNYGYTF